A selection of T cell receptor beta chains follows, all from one sample in a study of early T cells in non-severe SARS-CoV-2 infection. TCRdb itself ran the 5' RACE reads through MiXCR, one entry per CDR3 protein. The table shows approximately 27,000 distinct CDR3 sequences, with about 8.6% occurring only once. Sequencing input: whole blood. The receptors were gathered from an adult who was a healthcare worker with PCR-confirmed SARS-CoV-2 infection or an uninfected control (not recorded which). CDR3s include the opening cysteine and the closing phenylalanine or tryptophan. A D gene is named only where the DNA matches it firmly. Clone size is not always given. Where it is, it says once, few, many or a class for expanded clones.

abundance,v_gene,d_gene,j_gene,CDR3nt,CDR3aa
NA,TRBV7-2,NA,TRBJ2-3,TGTGCCAGCAGCTCGTCCAAATCTTACTTAGGGCAGTATTTT,CASSSSKSYLGQYF
NA,TRBV24-1,TRBD1,TRBJ2-3,TGTGCCACCAGTGATGCCGGACAGGGTAGCACAGATACGCAGTATTTT,CATSDAGQGSTDTQYF
many,TRBV7-8,NA,TRBJ2-7,TGTGCCAGCAGCTTAGCCGGGAGAGGGGCTAACTACGAGCAGTACTTC,CASSLAGRGANYEQYF
many,TRBV7-9,TRBD1,TRBJ2-3,TGTGCCAGCAGCTTGGGACAGGGAGGAGATACGCAGTATTTT,CASSLGQGGDTQYF
many,TRBV10-3,NA,TRBJ2-2,TGTGCCATCAGTGATGGACAGAACTCGAACACCGGGGAGCTGTTTTTT,CAISDGQNSNTGELFF
many,TRBV7-9,TRBD1,TRBJ1-1,TGTGCCAGCACTCTGAACAGGGGTTCGAACACTGAAGCTTTCTTT,CASTLNRGSNTEAFF
many,TRBV15,NA,TRBJ2-5,TGTGCCACCAGCAGAGGTCAGGGGTTAGAGACCCAGTACTTC,CATSRGQGLETQYF
many,TRBV9,TRBD1,TRBJ2-5,TGTGCCAGCAGCGTAGGGACAGGGACCCAAGAGACCCAGTACTTC,CASSVGTGTQETQYF
many,TRBV6-2/TRBV6-3,NA,TRBJ1-1,TGTGCCAGCAGGGGAACAGGGAGCACTGAAGCTTTCTTT,CASRGTGSTEAFF
many,TRBV14,TRBD1,TRBJ1-1,TGTGCCAGCAGCCCAGACAGGGAGAACACTGAAGCTTTCTTT,CASSPDRENTEAFF
many,TRBV5-1,TRBD1,TRBJ1-6,TGCGCCAGCAGCGCGGGACAGGGGAATTCACCCCTCCACTTT,CASSAGQGNSPLHF
few,TRBV12-3/TRBV12-4,TRBD1,TRBJ1-5,TGTGCCAGCACCCTAGACAGGGTCGATCAGCCCCAGCATTTT,CASTLDRVDQPQHF
few,TRBV7-9,NA,TRBJ1-2,TGTGCCAGCAGCTTACCAGGGGAGCCTTTGGGCTACACCTTC,CASSLPGEPLGYTF
many,TRBV24-1,NA,TRBJ1-1,TGTGCCACCAGTCCTGGGGGGCGCGACACTGAAGCTTTCTTT,CATSPGGRDTEAFF
NA,TRBV9,TRBD2,TRBJ2-4,TGTGCCAGCAGCCCTCACGGGGGGGTGACCAAAAACATTCAGTACTTC,CASSPHGGVTKNIQYF
NA,TRBV20-1,NA,TRBJ2-3,TGCAGTGCTAGACGACCCGGGACTGTTACAGATACGCAGTATTTT,CSARRPGTVTDTQYF
many,TRBV7-6,NA,TRBJ2-2,TGTGCCAGCAGCTTAACCAGGTTAGGGACCGGGGAGCTGTTTTTT,CASSLTRLGTGELFF
NA,TRBV12-3/TRBV12-4,NA,TRBJ1-5,TGTGCCAGCAGTAACCGGGACAAAAATCAGCCCCAGCATTTT,CASSNRDKNQPQHF
NA,TRBV16,TRBD1,TRBJ2-3,TGTGCCAGCAGCCAATCTAGACAGGGAGAAGATACGCAGTATTTT,CASSQSRQGEDTQYF
NA,TRBV6-2/TRBV6-3,TRBD1,TRBJ1-1,TGTGCCAGCAGGGAGAGCGCCAGGGGGCACACTGAAGCTTTCTTT,CASRESARGHTEAFF
medium-sized,TRBV6-2/TRBV6-3,NA,TRBJ1-5,TGTGCCAGCAGTTGGTATCGGCAGTCAGGCAATCAGCCCCAGCATTTT,CASSWYRQSGNQPQHF
many,TRBV18,NA,TRBJ2-3,TGTGCCAGCTCACGACCTAGCACAGATACGCAGTATTTT,CASSRPSTDTQYF
medium-sized,TRBV5-5,NA,TRBJ1-1,TGTGCCAGCAGCTTTGGAGGGCCGAGGACTGAAGCTTTCTTT,CASSFGGPRTEAFF
few,TRBV10-3,NA,TRBJ2-3,TGTGCCATCAGTGAGTCGAAACCCGGGGGCGAAGATACGCAGTATTTT,CAISESKPGGEDTQYF
many,TRBV7-6,NA,TRBJ2-7,TGTGCCAGCAGCTTAGTCTCTACAAGCTCCTACGAGCAGTACTTC,CASSLVSTSSYEQYF
many,TRBV10-3,NA,TRBJ2-6,TGTGCCATCAATGACCGGGACCGCTACTTAAACGGGGCCAACGTCCTGACTTTC,CAINDRDRYLNGANVLTF
NA,TRBV20-1,NA,TRBJ1-2,TGCAGTGCTAGCTTTGATCCTAACTATGGCTACACCTTC,CSASFDPNYGYTF
medium-sized,TRBV20-1,NA,TRBJ1-2,TGCAGTGCTAGTTGGGGTATCGATGGCTACACCTTC,CSASWGIDGYTF
many,TRBV9,NA,TRBJ1-3,TGTGCCAGCAGCGTAGCCGGTTCGGACACCATATATTTT,CASSVAGSDTIYF
many,TRBV7-9,TRBD1,TRBJ2-2,TGTGCCAGCAGCCGGGACAGGGCGAGGACCGGGGAGCTGTTTTTT,CASSRDRARTGELFF
many,TRBV2,NA,TRBJ1-1,TGTGCCACCGGAGGGGCGACTTGGGGCACTGAAGCTTTCTTT,CATGGATWGTEAFF
many,TRBV6-2/TRBV6-3,NA,TRBJ1-1,TGTGCCAGCAGCCCCGGGGGTGCGGGAGCTTTCTTT,CASSPGGAGAFF
few,TRBV7-8,NA,TRBJ2-7,TGTGCCAGCGAACCGGGGGACAGATACGAGCAGTACTTC,CASEPGDRYEQYF
few,TRBV18,TRBD2,TRBJ2-1,TGTGCCAGCATGCTGGGACTAGCGGCTAAAAAAGATGAGCAGTTCTTC,CASMLGLAAKKDEQFF
many,TRBV6-4,TRBD2,TRBJ2-3,TGTGCCAGCAGTGCCGGACTAGCGGGGTCCTACACAGATACGCAGTATTTT,CASSAGLAGSYTDTQYF
few,TRBV19,NA,TRBJ2-7,TGTGCCAGTAGTTCGAGTCGGGGGCGCGGGTTGTACGAGCAGTACTTC,CASSSSRGRGLYEQYF
many,TRBV7-6,NA,TRBJ1-4,TGTGCCAGCAGCCCCCTAGGGGGGAATGAAAAACTGTTTTTT,CASSPLGGNEKLFF
many,TRBV4-2,NA,TRBJ1-1,TGTGCCAGCAGCCAAGATCCCGGGGTCCCTGAAGCTTTCTTT,CASSQDPGVPEAFF
NA,TRBV9,NA,TRBJ2-2,TGTGCCAGCAGCGTAAGGGTAGGGACCGGGGAGCTGTTTTTT,CASSVRVGTGELFF
many,TRBV20-1,NA,TRBJ1-1,TGCAGTGCTGTGACAGGTGGGCAGAACACTGAAGCTTTCTTT,CSAVTGGQNTEAFF
NA,TRBV6-2/TRBV6-3,TRBD1,TRBJ1-2,TGTGCCAGCAGTTTCACCGGGACAGGGGCCTATGGCTACACCTTC,CASSFTGTGAYGYTF
NA,TRBV12-3/TRBV12-4,NA,TRBJ1-2,TGTGCCAGCAGTTTATCTGATCCCTATGGCTACACCTTC,CASSLSDPYGYTF
NA,TRBV7-2,TRBD1,TRBJ2-4,TGTGCCAGCAGCCCAGGACAGGGAGACATTCAGTACTTC,CASSPGQGDIQYF
NA,TRBV20-1,NA,TRBJ1-4,TGCAGTGCTAGAGAGAGAGGGTACGGTGAAAAACTGTTTTTT,CSARERGYGEKLFF
once,TRBV2,TRBD1,TRBJ2-7,TGTGCCAGCATACAGGGGTGGTCCTACGAGCAGTACTTC,CASIQGWSYEQYF
NA,TRBV7-2,NA,TRBJ2-7,TGTGCCAGCAGCGCCTCCAGGGGAACCTACGAGCAGTACTTC,CASSASRGTYEQYF
medium-sized,TRBV29-1,NA,TRBJ1-1,TGCAGCGTTGAAGCTGAGAACACTGAAGCTTTCTTT,CSVEAENTEAFF
many,TRBV7-9,NA,TRBJ1-1,TGTGCCAGCAGCCAAACGAACCGTGCCACTGAAGCTTTCTTT,CASSQTNRATEAFF
NA,TRBV7-2,NA,TRBJ1-5,TGTGCCAGCACAGAATATAGCAATCAGCCCCAGCATTTT,CASTEYSNQPQHF
many,TRBV6-5,NA,TRBJ2-2,TGTGCCAGCAGTTACAGCAGGGGACTTACAAGGGAGCTGTTTTTT,CASSYSRGLTRELFF
many,TRBV12-5,TRBD2,TRBJ2-1,TGTGCTAGTGGACCTGCCTCTAGCGGGGATTTCTATGAGCAGTTCTTC,CASGPASSGDFYEQFF
NA,TRBV18,NA,TRBJ2-7,TGTGCCAGCTCACCAGGCAGGGAAAGGCAGTACTTC,CASSPGRERQYF
many,TRBV27,TRBD1,TRBJ2-1,TGTGCCAGCAAATACGGACAGGAGCCCTACAATGAGCAGTTCTTC,CASKYGQEPYNEQFF
many,TRBV11-1,NA,TRBJ1-2,TGTGCCAGCAGCACCTCTTCTGGACTGTTTTACGGCTACACCTTC,CASSTSSGLFYGYTF